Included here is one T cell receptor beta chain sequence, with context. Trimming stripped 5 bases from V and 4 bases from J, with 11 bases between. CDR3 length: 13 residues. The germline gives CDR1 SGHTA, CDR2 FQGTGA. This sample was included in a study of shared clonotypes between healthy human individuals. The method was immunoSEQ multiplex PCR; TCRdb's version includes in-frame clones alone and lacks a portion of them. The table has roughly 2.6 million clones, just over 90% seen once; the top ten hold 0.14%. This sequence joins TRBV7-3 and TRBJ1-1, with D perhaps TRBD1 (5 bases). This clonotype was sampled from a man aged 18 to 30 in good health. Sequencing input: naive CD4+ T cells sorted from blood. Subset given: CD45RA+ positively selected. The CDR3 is CASSPGGGTEAFF. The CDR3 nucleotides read TGTGCCAGCAGCCCTGGGGGGGGCACTGAAGCTTTCTTT. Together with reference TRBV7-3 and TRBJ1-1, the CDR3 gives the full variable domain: GAGVSQTPSNKVTEKGKYVELRCDPISGHTALYWYRQSLGQGPEFLIYFQGTGAADDSGLPNDRFFAVRPEGSVSTLKIQRTERGDSAVYLCASSPGGGTEAFFGQGTRLTVV.